This is a list of T cell receptor beta chains from one sample in a study of control samples from healthy donors and cancer patients. Profiled with immunoSEQ multiplex PCR; TCRdb holds only in-frame clones, not every one. The repertoire has about 28,000 clones, roughly 85% of them found once; the top ten carry 20% to 25%. Sequenced: PBMCs. These receptors came from a man aged 55 to 70 with head and neck cancer. The CDR3 runs from the conserved cysteine through the conserved F or W. D genes are given only for firm matches. Clone size is stated in some rows and not others, as once, few, many or a class when expanded.

J: TRBJ1-6
size: NA
V: TRBV13
D: TRBD1
DNA: TGTGCCAGCAGCTTAAGAGGGCAGGGGGTGAAATCACCCCTCCACTTT
CDR3: CASSLRGQGVKSPLHF

J: TRBJ1-1
size: NA
V: TRBV5-4
D: NA
DNA: TGTGCCAGCAGCTTGGCCGGGGGGAGGGTCACTGAAGCTTTCTTT
CDR3: CASSLAGGRVTEAFF

J: TRBJ2-1
size: NA
V: TRBV25-1
D: TRBD1
DNA: TGTGCCAGCACCTCGGGACAGGGGGGCAATGAGCAGTTCTTC
CDR3: CASTSGQGGNEQFF

J: TRBJ2-2
size: NA
V: TRBV2
D: NA
DNA: TGTGCCAGCGCGCCCCCGGCCGGGGAGCTGTTTTTT
CDR3: CASAPPAGELFF

J: TRBJ2-1
size: NA
V: TRBV3-1/TRBV3-2
D: NA
DNA: TGTGCCAGCAGCCAAGCCGGGACGAACAATGAGCAGTTCTTC
CDR3: CASSQAGTNNEQFF

J: TRBJ1-2
size: NA
V: TRBV5-4
D: TRBD1
DNA: TGTGCCAGCAGCCGGGACAGCGATGGCTACACCTTC
CDR3: CASSRDSDGYTF

J: TRBJ2-7
size: NA
V: TRBV7-9
D: TRBD1
DNA: TGTGCCAGCAGGCACAGGGGGTCGAACGAGCAGTACTTC
CDR3: CASRHRGSNEQYF

J: TRBJ2-7
size: medium-sized
V: TRBV27
D: NA
DNA: TGTGCCAGCAGTCCACAGGTGAACTACGAGCAGTACTTC
CDR3: CASSPQVNYEQYF

J: TRBJ2-7
size: NA
V: TRBV20-1
D: TRBD2
DNA: TGCAGTGCTAGTTTGACTAGCGGGAGCGAGCAGTACTTC
CDR3: CSASLTSGSEQYF

J: TRBJ1-5
size: few
V: TRBV4-1
D: TRBD1
DNA: TGCGCCAGCAGCCAAGACAGGGGGGCCCAGCATTTT
CDR3: CASSQDRGAQHF

J: TRBJ1-1
size: NA
V: TRBV6-5
D: NA
DNA: TGTGCCAGCAGCGCAGGGTCCGGGGGCACTGAAGCTTTCTTT
CDR3: CASSAGSGGTEAFF

J: TRBJ2-7
size: NA
V: TRBV6-5
D: TRBD1
DNA: TGTGCCAGCAGGAAGGACAGGGGGGGTTACGAGCAGTACTTC
CDR3: CASRKDRGGYEQYF

J: TRBJ2-1
size: few
V: TRBV28
D: NA
DNA: TGTGCCAGCCGTTCCCCGTACTCCCACAATGAGCAGTTCTTC
CDR3: CASRSPYSHNEQFF

J: TRBJ2-2
size: NA
V: TRBV29-1
D: NA
DNA: TGCAGCGTTTACCTCCGCTCGCCCACTATGACCGGGGAGCTGTTTTTT
CDR3: CSVYLRSPTMTGELFF

J: TRBJ1-1
size: NA
V: TRBV28
D: NA
DNA: TGTGCCAGCAGTTTATCTGAGGGAGCCACTGAAGCTTTCTTT
CDR3: CASSLSEGATEAFF

J: TRBJ1-1
size: NA
V: TRBV28
D: TRBD1
DNA: TGTGCCAGCAGTTTAAGCGCAGGGGGTCTCCGGACTGAAGCTTTCTTT
CDR3: CASSLSAGGLRTEAFF

J: TRBJ2-3
size: NA
V: TRBV3-1/TRBV3-2
D: TRBD2
DNA: TGTGCCAGCAGCCAAGTCCGTCTAGCGGGAGTTCACCGCACAGATACGCAGTATTTT
CDR3: CASSQVRLAGVHRTDTQYF

J: TRBJ1-3
size: once
V: TRBV6-5
D: NA
DNA: TGTGCCAGCAGTCCTCAGGGGCTTTATGGAAACACCATATATTTT
CDR3: CASSPQGLYGNTIYF

J: TRBJ2-2
size: NA
V: TRBV2
D: NA
DNA: TGTGCCAGCAGACAACAGGAAAGCACGGTCGGGGAGCTGTTTTTT
CDR3: CASRQQESTVGELFF

J: TRBJ1-6
size: NA
V: TRBV19
D: NA
DNA: TGTGCCAGTAGTTCAGTTCCTAATTCACCCCTCCACTTT
CDR3: CASSSVPNSPLHF

J: TRBJ2-1
size: few
V: TRBV6-5
D: TRBD2
DNA: TGTGCCAGCAGTTATATTAGCGGGAGGGTCAATGAGCAGTTCTTC
CDR3: CASSYISGRVNEQFF

J: TRBJ1-2
size: NA
V: TRBV3-1/TRBV3-2
D: NA
DNA: TGTGCCAGCAGCCAAGACGAGGGAGATGGCTACACCTTC
CDR3: CASSQDEGDGYTF

J: TRBJ2-1
size: NA
V: TRBV18
D: TRBD2
DNA: TGTGCCAGCTCACCACCGGGGGGGTCCTCCTACAATGAGCAGTTCTTC
CDR3: CASSPPGGSSYNEQFF

J: TRBJ1-3
size: once
V: TRBV19
D: TRBD1
DNA: TGTGCCAGTATTGACAGGGGGCTCGGAAACACCATATATTTT
CDR3: CASIDRGLGNTIYF

J: TRBJ1-4
size: NA
V: TRBV28
D: NA
DNA: TGTGCCAGCAGTTTATCCGGGAATGAAAAACTGTTTTTT
CDR3: CASSLSGNEKLFF

J: TRBJ2-5
size: once
V: TRBV29-1
D: NA
DNA: TGCAGCGCCGGCCTGGGACGAGAGACCCAGTACTTC
CDR3: CSAGLGRETQYF

J: TRBJ2-7
size: NA
V: TRBV14
D: NA
DNA: TGTGCCAGCAGCCCGAATTACTACGAGCAGTACTTC
CDR3: CASSPNYYEQYF

J: TRBJ2-6
size: NA
V: TRBV11-2
D: NA
DNA: TGTGCCAGCAGCCCCATTGGGGGTTATGGGGCCAACGTCCTGACTTTC
CDR3: CASSPIGGYGANVLTF

J: TRBJ1-1
size: once
V: TRBV28
D: NA
DNA: TGTGCCAGCAGTTCCCGAGGAGCTTTCTTT
CDR3: CASSSRGAFF

J: TRBJ2-3
size: NA
V: TRBV27
D: TRBD2
DNA: TGTGCCAGTGGGGACGGACTAGCCCCAGATACGCAGTATTTT
CDR3: CASGDGLAPDTQYF

J: TRBJ1-2
size: once
V: TRBV6-5
D: NA
DNA: TGTGCCAGCAGTTACTCCGGGAGCCATGGCTACACCTTC
CDR3: CASSYSGSHGYTF

J: TRBJ1-2
size: NA
V: TRBV14
D: NA
DNA: TGTGCCAGCAGCCCCAAGAAACGAACTAACTATGGCTACACCTTC
CDR3: CASSPKKRTNYGYTF

J: TRBJ2-1
size: NA
V: TRBV4-1
D: TRBD1
DNA: TGCGCCAGCAGCCTCGGACAGGGTTTGGGTGAGCAGTTCTTC
CDR3: CASSLGQGLGEQFF

J: TRBJ2-1
size: NA
V: TRBV28
D: TRBD2
DNA: TGTGCCAGCAGTTTGTTAGCGGGAGGGCGTAATGAGCAGTTCTTC
CDR3: CASSLLAGGRNEQFF

J: TRBJ1-2
size: NA
V: TRBV5-4
D: TRBD1
DNA: TGTGCCAGCAGCCCGGACAGGGCTAACTATGGCTACACCTTC
CDR3: CASSPDRANYGYTF

J: TRBJ2-2
size: NA
V: TRBV27
D: NA
DNA: TGTGCCACCACGAAGAGATCTGGACAGCGGAACACCGGGGAGCTGTTTTTT
CDR3: CATTKRSGQRNTGELFF